The present T cell receptor beta chain was sequenced within a study of T cells in Graves' hyperthyroidism and ophthalmopathy. The CDR3 runs 16 residues. The germline V gene encodes CDR1 DFQATT and CDR2 SNEGSKA (reference sequence). The V gene lost 1 base and the J gene lost 3 bases, with 16 bases spanning the gap. Overall study findings and caveats: Ophthalmopathy was told apart from stable hyperthyroidism by a 13 V-J model.

This clonotype has at least ten counts. Its antigen is unidentified. The source of the PBMCs was 10 ml of fresh peripheral blood. What was amplified from RNA transcripts were TCR beta CDR3 regions. TCR CDR3 regions were first amplified by RT-PCR with HTBI primers. TCRdb called the multiplex PCR reads again in MiXCR, with one record for every CDR3 protein. The table shows about 260,000 distinct CDR3 sequences, with approximately 16% occurring only once. This TCR derives from a woman between 18 and 29 years old with Graves' ophthalmopathy. V gene TRBV20-1 combines with J gene TRBJ1-3; no definite D call. The material sequenced was blood. CDR3: CSARGSKVDGGNTIYF. The CDR3 DNA reads TGCAGTGCTAGAGGGTCCAAGGTAGATGGTGGAAACACCATATATTTT.